The 17 T cell receptor beta chains listed next were all sequenced from one sample in a study of T cell responses to AZD1222 COVID-19 vaccine. Here immunoSEQ multiplex PCR was the method, and the copy in TCRdb shows in-frame clones only, minus some. The data contain about 120,000 clones, roughly nine tenths of them seen just once; the ten biggest clones take up 7.5%. This specimen consisted of peripheral blood, obtained on day 0 of AZD1222 vaccination. The receptors were gathered from an adult in good health.

The rearrangement joins TRBV6-2 or TRBV6-3 to TRBJ2-1; 10 bases are shared with TRBD2. The CDR3 consists of 20 residues. V shed 4 bases, J shed 5 bases, and the junction held 20 bases outside the gene matches. Germline loops: CDR1 MNHEY, CDR2 SVGEGT. Here the CDR3 DNA reads TGTGCCAGCAGTTGGGATCAAATAGCGGGGGGTCCGGCGGGGGACAATGAGCAGTTCTTC. It translates to CASSWDQIAGGPAGDNEQFF.

The chain links TRBV2 to TRBJ1-4; D unresolved. This CDR3 has 15 amino acids. Germline assignment: CDR1 SNHLY and CDR2 FYNNEI. Trimming cost V 2 bases and J 7 bases, with 14 bases left between them. The CDR3 is CASSETWGGSEKLFF. CDR3 DNA: TGTGCCAGCAGTGAAACTTGGGGAGGTAGTGAAAAACTGTTTTTT.

The chain has TRBV5-4 and TRBJ1-1; D possibly corresponds to TRBD1 (6 bases). The CDR3 runs to 14 residues. The germline V gene has CDR1 SGHNT and CDR2 YYREEE (reference sequence). V shed 4 bases and J shed 3 bases, with 13 bases lying between them. This CDR3 is CASSHRDVDTEAFF. CDR3 DNA sequence: TGTGCCAGCAGCCACAGGGACGTAGACACTGAAGCTTTCTTT.

The chain uses TRBV5-4 and TRBJ2-5; D is possibly TRBD1 (6 bases). The CDR3 sequence is 14 residues long. The V gene's germline CDR1 is SGHNT and CDR2 YYREEE (reference sequence). V dropped 5 bases and J dropped 1 base, with 12 bases sitting between them. This CDR3 is CASSLGTRQETQYF. In DNA, the CDR3 is TGTGCCAGCAGTCTAGGGACACGCCAAGAGACCCAGTACTTC.

The J gene is TRBJ1-4, the V gene TRBV28; 9 bases align to TRBD1. Looked up from germline, CDR1 is MDHEN and CDR2 is SYDVKM. The V segment lost 3 bases and the J segment 7 bases; nucleotides outside the gene matches: 3. This CDR3 spans 14 amino acids. Here the CDR3 reads CASSFLTGGEKLFF. Here the CDR3 DNA reads TGTGCCAGCAGTTTTTTGACAGGGGGTGAAAAACTGTTTTTT.

The chain has TRBV2 and TRBJ2-2; D unresolved. From germline, CDR1 is SNHLY and CDR2 FYNNEI. Trimming shortened V by 6 bases and J by 5 bases, and 10 bases separated the two germline ends. The CDR3 contains 13 residues. The CDR3 spells CASRELQTGELFF. The CDR3, as DNA: TGTGCCAGCAGAGAACTCCAAACCGGGGAGCTGTTTTTT.

This chain connects TRBV15 to TRBJ1-5; D remains ambiguous. V gave up 1 base and J gave up 6 bases, with 10 bases separating them. Germline CDR1 is LNHNV and CDR2 is YYDKDF (reference sequence). CDR3 length: 14 amino acids. In nucleotides, the CDR3 is TGTGCCACCAGCAGAGGGTCGGGCGGTCAGCCCCAGCATTTT. It encodes CATSRGSGGQPQHF. The full variable domain, its missing parts supplied by reference TRBV15 and TRBJ1-5, is DAMVIQNPRYQVTQFGKPVTLSCSQTLNHNVMYWYQQKSSQAPKLLFHYYDKDFNNEADTPDNFQSRRPNTSFCFLDIRSPGLGDTAMYLCATSRGSGGQPQHFGDGTRLSIL.

This chain uses TRBV4-1 with TRBJ2-7, with D possibly being TRBD2 (5 bases). Germline CDR1 is MGHRA and CDR2 is YSYEKL. Trimming left V 3 bases short and J 5 bases short, with 17 bases between. The CDR3 contains 15 residues. The CDR3 here is CASSQIKSGRDEQYF. The CDR3 nucleotides read TGCGCCAGCAGCCAGATCAAGAGCGGCCGAGACGAGCAGTACTTC.

The J gene is TRBJ2-2, the V gene TRBV13; D unclear. Trimming shortened V by 6 bases and J by 6 bases, and 14 bases separated the two germline ends. This CDR3 region has 14 residues. Germline CDR1 and CDR2: PRHDT and FYEKMQ (reference sequence). CDR3 nucleotides: TGTGCCAGCAGTTGGAGACGTCCCCCCGGGGAGCTGTTTTTT. It codes for CASSWRRPPGELFF.

V usage is TRBV9 and J usage is TRBJ2-1, with 11 positions matching TRBD2. The length of the CDR3 is 15 residues. The germline V gene has CDR1 SGDLS and CDR2 YYNGEE. With V trimmed by 3 bases and J by 9 bases, 8 bases remained unmatched. The CDR3 coding sequence is TGTGCCAGCAGCGCTAGCGGGGGGCCGGGGTTTGAGCAGTTCTTC. Translation: CASSASGGPGFEQFF.

The rearrangement links TRBV5-4 to TRBJ1-1; no clear D gene. The germline V and J ends were trimmed by 4 bases and 1 base, with 17 bases remaining between them. Germline CDR1 SGHNT, CDR2 YYREEE (reference sequence). The length of the CDR3 is 16 residues. In DNA form, the CDR3 reads TGTGCCAGCAGCCCGCCTGGGGAGGGTCGGAACACTGAAGCTTTCTTT. Its translation: CASSPPGEGRNTEAFF. The full variable domain, rest sourced from reference TRBV5-4 and TRBJ1-1, is ETGVTQSPTHLIKTRGQQVTLRCSSQSGHNTVSWYQQALGQGPQFIFQYYREEENGRGNFPPRFSGLQFPNYSSELNVNALELDDSALYLCASSPPGEGRNTEAFFGQGTRLTVV.

The count of this clone is one. The chain uses TRBV18 and TRBJ2-3; 8 nucleotides line up with TRBD2. Germline values: CDR1 KGHSH, CDR2 LQKENI. V was clipped by 6 bases and J by 2 bases; unmatched bases: 7. This CDR3 has 15 amino acids. CDR3 bases: TGTGCCAGCTCGCGACGGACTAGCTCCACAGATACGCAGTATTTT. This sequence encodes CASSRRTSSTDTQYF.

The chain recombines TRBV11-1 with TRBJ2-7; 7 bases are shared with TRBD1. CDR1 is SGHAT and CDR2 is FQDESV in the germline V gene (reference sequence). This CDR3 region has 15 residues. J lost 4 bases, V lost 5 bases, and 11 bases had no gene match. Here the CDR3 reads CASSHLRGIDYEQYF. The CDR3 DNA is TGTGCCAGCAGCCATCTCAGGGGGATTGATTACGAGCAGTACTTC.

The rearrangement links TRBV4-1 to TRBJ1-5, with TRBD1 as a possible D gene (6 bases). The CDR3 consists of 13 residues. Germline-derived CDR1 and CDR2 are MGHRA and YSYEKL. V lost 4 bases, J lost 8 bases, and 12 bases lay in between. The CDR3 DNA is TGCGCCAGCAGCCCCCAGACAGGAAAGCCCCAGCATTTT. Its translation is CASSPQTGKPQHF.

The chain couples TRBV30 to TRBJ2-2; the D is unclear. The CDR3 covers 13 residues. The V end lost 5 bases, the J end lost 5 bases, and 12 bases lay between the germline ends. Germline assignment: CDR1 GTSNPN and CDR2 SVGIG (reference sequence). CDR3 sequence reads: CAWGTSLTGELFF. CDR3 nucleotide sequence: TGTGCCTGGGGAACCAGTTTAACCGGGGAGCTGTTTTTT.

The sample holds one count of this clone. The chain is built from TRBV6-5 and TRBJ1-1; 9 positions agree with TRBD1. The CDR3 sequence is 16 residues long. Germline values: CDR1 MNHEY, CDR2 SVGAGI. The J segment lost 5 bases and the V segment lost 3 bases, leaving 10 bases of the junction unmatched. In DNA form, the CDR3 reads TGTGCCAGCAGTTATATTCCGGGACAGGGCTTAACTGAAGCTTTCTTT. Translation gives CASSYIPGQGLTEAFF.

This CDR3 reads CASSGLTGGWNSPLHF. For the CDR3, the DNA is TGCGCCAGCAGCGGATTGACAGGGGGCTGGAATTCACCCCTCCACTTT. This chain joins TRBV5-1 and TRBJ1-6; 10 bases line up with TRBD1. CDR1 and CDR2 (germline): SGHRS, YFSETQ. J was trimmed by 7 bases and V by 4 bases; bases with no gene match: 8. The CDR3 consists of 16 residues.